This TCR beta chain was obtained from a study of CD8 T cells in Susac syndrome. Study in general: When blood was collected, patients with Susac syndrome were therapy-naive, were taking corticosteroids, or were receiving intravenous immunoglobulin alone.

CD8+ and CD4+ T cells were negatively isolated; TEMRA cells were FACS-enriched. Details on this clonotype: Its antigen is still unknown.

Notes on the study in general: The total CD8+ repertoires yielded sixteen Susac-specific public clones and the CD8+ TEMRA repertoires yielded five. Acknowledgment was made by the study that its TCR sequencing and HLA analysis involved a relatively small number of individuals.

With random hexamers, reverse transcription was performed on roughly 0.5 to 1 ug of RNA. TCRdb analysed the immunoSEQ multiplex PCR reads with MiXCR anew, one entry per CDR3 protein. The table records tens of thousands of distinct CDR3 sequences, around 95% of them present only once. The receptor's source is a human donor with Susac syndrome. Sequencing was carried out using CD8+ T cells from PBMCs.

This CDR3 reads CASSYGVGQYNEQFF. The CDR3 bases are TGTGCCAGCAGTTACGGTGTTGGACAGTACAATGAGCAGTTCTTC. The chain combines TRBV6-2 or TRBV6-3 with TRBJ2-1; a possible D gene is TRBD1 (6 bases). V was pared by 2 bases and J by 4 bases, with 12 bases between. The germline V gene has CDR1 MNHEY and CDR2 SVGEGT. The CDR3 length is 15 residues.